This note documents a single TCR beta chain sequence. There is no known antigen for this receptor. No base quality values were provided; no much bigger clone lies one nucleotide off. V loses 5 bases at its end and J loses 7 bases; junction bases beyond the gene matches: 7. The germline V gene yields MDHEN for CDR1 and SYDVKM for CDR2. Inclusive of the bounding cysteine and phenylalanine, the CDR3 is 13 residues long. CDR3 DNA is the only sequence kept; it has 39 bases, read in frame from the first base. TCR beta CDR3 regions were amplified from RNA transcripts. The TCR CDR3 was subjected to a first round of RT-PCR using the HTBI primer set and the Qiagen OneStep RT-PCR kit. Libraries were constructed in a second round of multiplex PCR, after which size selection and purification were performed. The libraries were sequenced on an Illumina HiSeq2000 using paired-end 100 bp reads. The original pipeline was this. SOAPnuke was used to process the raw data, with reads discarded if the reads contained adapters or uncalled bases, had a mean Phred below 15, or lacked an exact constant-primer or identifier match. COPE v1.2.5 was used to merge high-quality paired reads, and clonotypes were defined as unique nucleotide sequences. MiTCR v1.1 was used to align the clonotypes against IMGT TRBV, TRBD and TRBJ reference segments. The analysis was restricted to V-J combinations with a frequency above 0.0001, which together covered just over 99% of the repertoires. The TCS score was defined as F50 (clonal expansion) divided by E x V (chaos), with BLOSUM62-based TCRdist calculated between CDR3 peptides within each V-J. Welch's t-statistics and random forest reduced around 510 V-J features to 13, which were used in a naive Bayes classifier (R e1071). TCRdb itself trimmed the public reads at Q25 with fastp, ran MiXCR and retained productive beta chains. Identical CDR3 protein sequences are pooled into one entry, listed with their most common genes and DNA. TCRdb's processing, not the authors', yielded these V and J calls. In all, the sample holds 350,000 to 400,000 distinct CDR3 sequences, and about 18% of those were seen once. The ten largest clones represent about 3.7% of the sample.

This record belongs to a study of T cells in Graves' hyperthyroidism and ophthalmopathy (dated by TCRdb to 2018 to 2020). For the wider study: Peripheral blood samples were taken at initial diagnosis, before any treatment was given. In over five Graves' hyperthyroidism patients, the study also compared T-cell repertoires from thyroid tissue with T-cell repertoires from blood. After blood sampling, hyperthyroidism patients were treated with methimazole at a starting dose of 30 mg daily, and ophthalmopathy patients were treated with high-dose intravenous methylprednisolone. An independent validation cohort of around 19 hyperthyroidism patients and 15 or so patients who later progressed to ophthalmopathy tested prospective prediction of ophthalmopathy. The 85 to 100 discovery patients were randomly split 7:3 into training and test sets. TCR Vbeta CDR3 sequencing of 135 peripheral blood samples (43 ophthalmopathy, roughly 72 hyperthyroidism and roughly 17 progressor patients) is reported in the paper. A discovery cohort of roughly 96 patients, roughly 40 with Graves' ophthalmopathy and roughly 59 with stable Graves' hyperthyroidism, was used to find distinguishing TCR V-J signatures.

Broad study findings and their caveats: Sample size was not statistically predetermined, and investigators were not blinded to group allocation. During validation, the model predicted progression to ophthalmopathy a median of approximately six months ahead of onset, with roughly 65% sensitivity and 72% to 80% specificity. Most expanded thyroid clonotypes (frequency above 0.001) were also found in blood, which suggests that blood repertoires may mirror thyroid immune responses. In cross-validation, a model built on a 13 V-J signature told ophthalmopathy apart from stable hyperthyroidism with 85% to 90% sensitivity and around 83% specificity, and in testing the same model reached 80%/75%.

Stable Graves' hyperthyroidism was defined as the absence of progression to ophthalmopathy over 18 months of follow-up. Hyperthyroidism patients were newly diagnosed, with disease duration under 2 months, and aged 18 to 65 years. Exclusion was applied to patients with uncontrolled infections, other autoimmune diseases, pregnancy or lactation. Diagnoses relied on clinical symptoms, serum thyroxine and TRAb, thyroid ultrasound and orbital computed tomography. Ficoll-Paque density gradient centrifugation was used to isolate PBMCs from about 9 ml of fresh peripheral blood. Total RNA was extracted with Trizol reagent, and quality was checked on an Agilent 2100 Bioanalyzer.

Sequenced sample: blood. The source is a woman between 18 and 29 years old with Graves' hyperthyroidism. The V and J segments used are TRBV28 and TRBJ1-2, with 7 bases matching TRBD1. The CDR3 loop reads CASSTRTGVGYTF. The DNA sequence reads TGTGCCAGCAGTACCCGAACAGGGGTTGGCTACACCTTC.